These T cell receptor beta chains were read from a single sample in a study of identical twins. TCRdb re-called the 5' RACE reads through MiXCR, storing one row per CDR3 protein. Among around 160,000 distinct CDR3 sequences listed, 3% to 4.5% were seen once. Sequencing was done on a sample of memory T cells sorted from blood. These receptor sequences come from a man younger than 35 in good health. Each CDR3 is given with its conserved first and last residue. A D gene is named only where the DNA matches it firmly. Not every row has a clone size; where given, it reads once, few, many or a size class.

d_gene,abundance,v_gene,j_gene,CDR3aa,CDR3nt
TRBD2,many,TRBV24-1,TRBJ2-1,CATSDVLAGGSNEQFF,TGTGCCACCAGTGATGTGCTAGCGGGAGGAAGCAATGAGCAGTTCTTC
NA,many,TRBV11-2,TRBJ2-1,CASSTDRYNEQFF,TGTGCCAGCAGCACGGACAGATACAATGAGCAGTTCTTC
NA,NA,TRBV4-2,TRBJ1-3,CASSQRVQGLSGNTIYF,TGTGCCAGCAGCCAACGTGTACAGGGACTCTCTGGAAACACCATATATTTT
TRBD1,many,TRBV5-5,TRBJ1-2,CASSRDSNYGYTF,TGTGCCAGCAGCCGGGACAGCAACTATGGCTACACCTTC
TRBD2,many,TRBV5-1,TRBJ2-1,CASSLGTSGDEQFF,TGCGCCAGCAGCTTGGGTACTAGCGGGGATGAGCAGTTCTTC
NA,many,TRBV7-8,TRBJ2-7,CASSSTVPGLPYESQYF,TGTGCCAGCAGCTCCACAGTTCCCGGCCTACCCTACGAGTCGCAGTACTTC
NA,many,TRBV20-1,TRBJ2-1,CSARIGTNWFF,TGCAGTGCTAGAATCGGGACCAATTGGTTCTTC
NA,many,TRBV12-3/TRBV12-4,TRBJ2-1,CASRPGHRLRYNEQFF,TGTGCCAGCAGACCGGGACACCGACTCCGCTACAATGAGCAGTTCTTC
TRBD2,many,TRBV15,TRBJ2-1,CATSRDSGSGLWDEQFF,TGTGCCACCAGCAGAGATTCTGGTAGCGGGTTATGGGATGAGCAGTTCTTC
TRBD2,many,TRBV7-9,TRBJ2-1,CASTISNKASGKDNEQFF,TGTGCCAGCACTATTTCGAACAAGGCTAGCGGGAAAGACAATGAGCAGTTCTTC
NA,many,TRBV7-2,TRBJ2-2,CASSLALHTGELFF,TGTGCCAGCAGCTTAGCGCTTCACACCGGGGAGCTGTTTTTT
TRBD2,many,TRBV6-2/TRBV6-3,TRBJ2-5,CASSRRWLAGRVGETQYF,TGTGCCAGCAGTCGAAGATGGCTAGCGGGAAGGGTCGGAGAGACCCAGTACTTC
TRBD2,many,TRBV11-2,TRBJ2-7,CASSPGWRELEQYF,TGTGCCAGCAGCCCGGGTTGGCGGGAGCTCGAGCAGTACTTC
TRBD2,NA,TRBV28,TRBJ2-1,CASSGRGGIINEQFF,TGTGCCAGCAGTGGTCGGGGGGGCATTATCAATGAGCAGTTCTTC